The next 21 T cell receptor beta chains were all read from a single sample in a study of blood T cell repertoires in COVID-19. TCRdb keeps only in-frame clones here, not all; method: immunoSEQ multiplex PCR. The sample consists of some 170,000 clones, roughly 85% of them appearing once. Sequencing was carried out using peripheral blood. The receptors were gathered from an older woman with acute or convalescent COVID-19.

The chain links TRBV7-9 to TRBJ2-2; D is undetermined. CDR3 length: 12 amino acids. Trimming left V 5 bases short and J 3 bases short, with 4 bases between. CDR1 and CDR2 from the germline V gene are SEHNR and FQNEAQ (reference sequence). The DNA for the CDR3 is TGTGCCAGCAGCCCCTACACCGGGGAGCTGTTTTTT. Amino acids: CASSPYTGELFF.

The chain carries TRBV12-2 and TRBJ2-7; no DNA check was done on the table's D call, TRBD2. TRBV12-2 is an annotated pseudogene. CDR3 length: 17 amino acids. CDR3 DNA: TGTGCAAGTCGCTGCATGCAGCGGGAGGACCTGGACTACGAGCAGTACGTC. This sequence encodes CASRCMQREDLDYEQYV.

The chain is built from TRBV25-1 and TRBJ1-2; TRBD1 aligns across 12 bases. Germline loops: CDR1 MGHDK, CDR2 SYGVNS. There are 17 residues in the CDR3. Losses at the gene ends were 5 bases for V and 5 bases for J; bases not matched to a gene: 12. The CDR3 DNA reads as TGTGCCAGCAGTCCACACGGGGACAGGGGGCGCAATTATGGCTACACCTTC. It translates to CASSPHGDRGRNYGYTF.

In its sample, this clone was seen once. CDR3 residues: CATSDPGSGLAGQDEQFF. CDR3 DNA sequence: TGTGCCACCAGTGACCCCGGTTCGGGACTAGCGGGACAGGATGAGCAGTTCTTC. V is TRBV24-1 and J is TRBJ2-1; TRBD2 matches at 13 bases. The length of the CDR3 is 18 residues. CDR1 and CDR2 (germline): KGHDR, SFDVKD. After removal of 4 bases from V and 8 bases from J, the junction contained 13 bases not matched to a gene.

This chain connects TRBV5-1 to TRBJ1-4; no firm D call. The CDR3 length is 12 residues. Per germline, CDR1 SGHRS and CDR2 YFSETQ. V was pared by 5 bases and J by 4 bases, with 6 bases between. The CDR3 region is CASSGSNEKLFF. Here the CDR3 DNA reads TGCGCCAGCAGTGGCAGTAATGAAAAACTGTTTTTT.

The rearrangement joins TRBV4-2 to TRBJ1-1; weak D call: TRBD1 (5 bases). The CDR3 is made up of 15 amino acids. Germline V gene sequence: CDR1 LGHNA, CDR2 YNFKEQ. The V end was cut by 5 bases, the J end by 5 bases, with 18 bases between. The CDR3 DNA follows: TGTGCCAGCAGCATTCAAGGAACAGGCAAAACTGAAGCTTTCTTT. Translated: CASSIQGTGKTEAFF.

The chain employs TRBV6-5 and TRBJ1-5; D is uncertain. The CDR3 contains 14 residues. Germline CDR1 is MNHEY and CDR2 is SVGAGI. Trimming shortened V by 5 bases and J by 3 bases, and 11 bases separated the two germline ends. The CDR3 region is CASSLQPYNQPQHF. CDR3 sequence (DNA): TGTGCCAGCAGTCTCCAACCCTACAATCAGCCCCAGCATTTT.

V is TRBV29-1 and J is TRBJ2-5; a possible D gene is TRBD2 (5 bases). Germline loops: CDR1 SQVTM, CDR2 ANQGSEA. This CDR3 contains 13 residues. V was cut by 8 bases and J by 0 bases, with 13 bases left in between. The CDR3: CSLTGLYQETQYF. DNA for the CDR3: TGCAGCCTTACGGGGTTGTACCAAGAGACCCAGTACTTC. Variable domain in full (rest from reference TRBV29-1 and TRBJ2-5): SAVISQKPSRDICQRGTSLTIQCQVDSQVTMMFWYRQQPGQSLTLIATANQGSEATYESGFVIDKFPISRPNLTFSTLTVSNMSPEDSSIYLCSLTGLYQETQYFGPGTRLLVL.

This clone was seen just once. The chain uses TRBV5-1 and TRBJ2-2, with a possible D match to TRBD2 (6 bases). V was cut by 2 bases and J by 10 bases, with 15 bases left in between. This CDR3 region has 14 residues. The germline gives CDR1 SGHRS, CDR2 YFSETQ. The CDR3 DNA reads TGCGCCAGCAGCTTTGGTGCGGGGCGAGAGGAGCTGTTTTTT. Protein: CASSFGAGREELFF.

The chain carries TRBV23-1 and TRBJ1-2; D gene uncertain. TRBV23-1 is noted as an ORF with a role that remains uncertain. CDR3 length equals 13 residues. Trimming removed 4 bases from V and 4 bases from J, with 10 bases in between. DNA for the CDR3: TGCGCCAGCAGTCGCCAGACAACCTATGGCTACACCTTC. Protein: CASSRQTTYGYTF.

The CDR3 DNA is TGTGCCAGTAGGATTACGGGAGTTTCGGGGGATGAGCAGTTCTTC. It encodes CASRITGVSGDEQFF. The chain links TRBV19 to TRBJ2-1, with D perhaps matching TRBD2 (6 bases). CDR3 size: 15 residues. Germline lookup yields CDR1 LNHDA and CDR2 SQIVND (reference sequence). Trimming took off 6 bases at V and 8 bases at J, with 20 bases between the two ends.

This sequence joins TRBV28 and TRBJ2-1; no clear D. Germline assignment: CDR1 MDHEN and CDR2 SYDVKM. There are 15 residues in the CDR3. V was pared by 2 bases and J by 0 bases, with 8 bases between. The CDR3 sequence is CASSLTVSSYNEQFF. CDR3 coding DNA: TGTGCCAGCAGTTTAACAGTGAGCTCCTACAATGAGCAGTTCTTC.

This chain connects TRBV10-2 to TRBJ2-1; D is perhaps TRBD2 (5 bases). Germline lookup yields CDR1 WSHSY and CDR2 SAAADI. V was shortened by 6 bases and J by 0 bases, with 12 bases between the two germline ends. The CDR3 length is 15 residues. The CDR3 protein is CASRTGISSYNEQFF. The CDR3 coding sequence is TGCGCCAGCAGGACGGGGATCAGCTCCTACAATGAGCAGTTCTTC.

CDR3 in DNA: TGTGCCTTAAGACAGGGATGGGTCGGGGAGCTGTTTTTT. This sequence encodes CALRQGWVGELFF. This chain connects TRBV30 to TRBJ2-2, with 7 bases fitting TRBD1. Germline trimming cut 7 bases from V and 7 bases from J; bases unmatched to any gene: 9. The length of the CDR3 is 13 residues. Per the germline V gene, CDR1 is GTSNPN and CDR2 is SVGIG (reference sequence).

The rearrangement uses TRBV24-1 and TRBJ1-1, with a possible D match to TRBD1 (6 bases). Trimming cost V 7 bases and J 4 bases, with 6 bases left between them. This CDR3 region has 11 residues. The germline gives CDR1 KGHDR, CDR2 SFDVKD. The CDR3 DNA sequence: TGTGCCACCAGAGGGGGCACTGAAGCTTTCTTT. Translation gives CATRGGTEAFF.

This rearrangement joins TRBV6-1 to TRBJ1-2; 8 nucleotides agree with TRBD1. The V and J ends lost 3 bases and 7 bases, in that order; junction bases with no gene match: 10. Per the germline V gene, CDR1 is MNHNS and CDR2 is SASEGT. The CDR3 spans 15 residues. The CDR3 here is CASSEDRVISRGYTF. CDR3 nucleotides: TGTGCCAGCAGTGAGGACAGGGTGATTTCTCGTGGCTACACCTTC.

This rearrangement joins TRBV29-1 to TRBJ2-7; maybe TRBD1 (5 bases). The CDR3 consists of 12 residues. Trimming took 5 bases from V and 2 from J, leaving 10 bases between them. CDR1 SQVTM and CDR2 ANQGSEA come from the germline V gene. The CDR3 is CSVITGTYEQYF. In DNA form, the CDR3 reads TGCAGCGTTATCACAGGAACCTACGAGCAGTACTTC.

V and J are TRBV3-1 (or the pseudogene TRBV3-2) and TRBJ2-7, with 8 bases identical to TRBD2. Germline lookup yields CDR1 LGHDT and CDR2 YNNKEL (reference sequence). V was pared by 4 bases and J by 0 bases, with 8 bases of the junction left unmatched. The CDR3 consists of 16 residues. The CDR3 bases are TGTGCCAGCAGCCCCCTTGGGACTAGTAACTCCTACGAGCAGTACTTC. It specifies CASSPLGTSNSYEQYF.

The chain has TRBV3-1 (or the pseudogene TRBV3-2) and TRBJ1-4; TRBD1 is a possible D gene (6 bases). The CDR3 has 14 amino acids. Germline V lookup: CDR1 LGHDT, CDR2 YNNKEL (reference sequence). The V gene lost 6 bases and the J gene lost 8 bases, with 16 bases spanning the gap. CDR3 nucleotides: TGTGCCAGCAGACACGGACGGGGGGGCGAAAAACTGTTTTTT. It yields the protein CASRHGRGGEKLFF.

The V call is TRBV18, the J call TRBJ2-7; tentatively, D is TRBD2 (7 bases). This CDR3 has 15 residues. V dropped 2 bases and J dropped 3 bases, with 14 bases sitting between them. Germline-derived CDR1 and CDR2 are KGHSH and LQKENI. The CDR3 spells CASSPWGGEVYEQYF. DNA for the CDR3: TGTGCCAGCTCACCATGGGGGGGCGAAGTCTACGAGCAGTACTTC.

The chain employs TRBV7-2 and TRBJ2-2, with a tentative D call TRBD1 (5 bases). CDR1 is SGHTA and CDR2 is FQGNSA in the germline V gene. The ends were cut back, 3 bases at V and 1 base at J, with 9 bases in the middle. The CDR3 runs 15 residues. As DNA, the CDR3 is TGTGCCAGCAGCTTGGATGGACAGAACACCGGGGAGCTGTTTTTT. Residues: CASSLDGQNTGELFF.